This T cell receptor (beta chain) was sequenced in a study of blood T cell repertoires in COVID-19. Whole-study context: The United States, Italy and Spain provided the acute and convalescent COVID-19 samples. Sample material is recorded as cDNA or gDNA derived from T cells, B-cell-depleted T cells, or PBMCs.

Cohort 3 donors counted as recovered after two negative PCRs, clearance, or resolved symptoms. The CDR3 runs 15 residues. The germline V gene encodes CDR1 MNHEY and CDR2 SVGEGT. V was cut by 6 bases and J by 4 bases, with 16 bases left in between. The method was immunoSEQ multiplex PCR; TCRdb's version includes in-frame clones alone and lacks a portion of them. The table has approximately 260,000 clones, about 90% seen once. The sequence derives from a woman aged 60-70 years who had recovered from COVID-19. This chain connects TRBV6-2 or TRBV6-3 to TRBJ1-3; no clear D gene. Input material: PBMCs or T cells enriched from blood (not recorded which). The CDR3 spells CASSLHSFAGNTIYF. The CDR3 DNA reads TGTGCCAGCAGCCTACATAGCTTTGCCGGAAACACCATATATTTT.